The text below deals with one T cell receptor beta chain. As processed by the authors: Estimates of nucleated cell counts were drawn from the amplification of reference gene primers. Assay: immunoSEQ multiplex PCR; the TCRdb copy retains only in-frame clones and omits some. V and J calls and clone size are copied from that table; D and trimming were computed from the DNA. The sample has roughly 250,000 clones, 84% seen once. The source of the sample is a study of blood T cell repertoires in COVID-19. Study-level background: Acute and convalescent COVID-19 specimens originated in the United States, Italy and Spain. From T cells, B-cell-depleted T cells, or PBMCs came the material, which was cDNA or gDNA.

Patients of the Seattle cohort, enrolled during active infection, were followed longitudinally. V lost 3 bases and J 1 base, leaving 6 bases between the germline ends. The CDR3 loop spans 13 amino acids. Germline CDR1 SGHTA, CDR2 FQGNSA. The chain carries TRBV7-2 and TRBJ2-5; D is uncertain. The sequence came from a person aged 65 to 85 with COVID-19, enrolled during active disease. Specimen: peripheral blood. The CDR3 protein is CASSLGSQETQYF. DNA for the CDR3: TGTGCCAGCAGCTTGGGCAGCCAAGAGACCCAGTACTTC.